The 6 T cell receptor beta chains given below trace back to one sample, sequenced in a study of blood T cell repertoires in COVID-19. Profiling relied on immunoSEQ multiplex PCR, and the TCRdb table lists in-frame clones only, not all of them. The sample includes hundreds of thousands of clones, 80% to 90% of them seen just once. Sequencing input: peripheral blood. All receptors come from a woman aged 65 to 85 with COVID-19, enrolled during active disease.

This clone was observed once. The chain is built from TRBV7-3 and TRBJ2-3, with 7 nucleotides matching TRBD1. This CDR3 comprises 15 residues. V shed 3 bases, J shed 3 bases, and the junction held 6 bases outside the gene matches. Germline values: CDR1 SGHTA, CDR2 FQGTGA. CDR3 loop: CASSFRQGETDTQYF. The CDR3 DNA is TGTGCCAGCAGCTTCCGTCAGGGGGAGACAGATACGCAGTATTTT.

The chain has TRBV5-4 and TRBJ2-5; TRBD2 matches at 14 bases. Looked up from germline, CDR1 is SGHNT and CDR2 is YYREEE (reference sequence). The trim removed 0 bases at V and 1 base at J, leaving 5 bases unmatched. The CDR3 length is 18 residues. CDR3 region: CASSLGGLAGAVQETQYF. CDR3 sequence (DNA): TGTGCCAGCAGCTTGGGGGGACTAGCGGGGGCCGTCCAAGAGACCCAGTACTTC.

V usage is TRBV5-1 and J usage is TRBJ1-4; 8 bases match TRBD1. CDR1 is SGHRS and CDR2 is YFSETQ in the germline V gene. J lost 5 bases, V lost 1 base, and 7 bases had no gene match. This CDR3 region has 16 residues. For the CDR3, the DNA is TGCGCCAGCAGCTTGTCCACACGGACAGGGAATGAAAAACTGTTTTTT. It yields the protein CASSLSTRTGNEKLFF. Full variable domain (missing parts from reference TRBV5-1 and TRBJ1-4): KAGVTQTPRYLIKTRGQQVTLSCSPISGHRSVSWYQQTPGQGLQFLFEYFSETQRNKGNFPGRFSGRQFSNSRSEMNVSTLELGDSALYLCASSLSTRTGNEKLFFGSGTQLSVL.

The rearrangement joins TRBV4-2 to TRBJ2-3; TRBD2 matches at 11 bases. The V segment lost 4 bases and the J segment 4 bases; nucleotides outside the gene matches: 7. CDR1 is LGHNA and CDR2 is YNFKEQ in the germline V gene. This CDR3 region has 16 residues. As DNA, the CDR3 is TGTGCCAGCAGCCGGGAGACTAGCGGGGTATCAGATACGCAGTATTTT. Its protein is CASSRETSGVSDTQYF.

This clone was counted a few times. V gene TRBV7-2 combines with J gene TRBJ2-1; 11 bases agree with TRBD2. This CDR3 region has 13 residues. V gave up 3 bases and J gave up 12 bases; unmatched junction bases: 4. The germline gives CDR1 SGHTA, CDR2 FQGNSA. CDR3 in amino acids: CASSLLAGGRQFF. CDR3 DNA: TGTGCCAGCAGCTTGTTAGCGGGGGGGCGGCAGTTCTTC.

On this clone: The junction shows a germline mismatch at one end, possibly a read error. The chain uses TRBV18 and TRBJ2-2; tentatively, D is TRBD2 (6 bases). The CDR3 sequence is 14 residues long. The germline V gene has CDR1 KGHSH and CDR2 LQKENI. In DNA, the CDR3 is TGTGCCAGCTCCCCGGGGGTGATGACCGGTGAGCTGTTTTTT. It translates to CASSPGVMTGELFF.